The sequence of this T cell receptor (beta chain) was determined in a study of identical twins. Study-wide results and limits: Without tracking the same donors, conclusions rested on cross-sectional statistical analysis. High-abundance cord blood beta clonotypes had fewer insertions; memory repertoires showed none.

Trimming cost V 3 bases and J 6 bases, with 15 bases left between them. CDR1 is SGHRS and CDR2 is YFSETQ in the germline V gene. The CDR3 is 15 amino acids. TCRdb re-derived calls from the 5' RACE reads in MiXCR, one entry per CDR3 protein. The repertoire has some 790,000 distinct CDR3 sequences, 15% to 20% of them found once; the top ten carry around 13%. With regard to this clonotype: Its antigen is not identified.

These sequences were also reported in another study, on T cells expressing NK-cell markers.

Sequencing was performed on PBMCs. This chain uses TRBV5-1 with TRBJ2-2, with D perhaps matching TRBD1 (6 bases). The receptor comes from a woman aged 18 to 35 in good health. The CDR3 nucleotides read TGCGCCAGCAGCTCTACAGGGATTCGGGCCGGGGAGCTGTTTTTT. This sequence encodes CASSSTGIRAGELFF.